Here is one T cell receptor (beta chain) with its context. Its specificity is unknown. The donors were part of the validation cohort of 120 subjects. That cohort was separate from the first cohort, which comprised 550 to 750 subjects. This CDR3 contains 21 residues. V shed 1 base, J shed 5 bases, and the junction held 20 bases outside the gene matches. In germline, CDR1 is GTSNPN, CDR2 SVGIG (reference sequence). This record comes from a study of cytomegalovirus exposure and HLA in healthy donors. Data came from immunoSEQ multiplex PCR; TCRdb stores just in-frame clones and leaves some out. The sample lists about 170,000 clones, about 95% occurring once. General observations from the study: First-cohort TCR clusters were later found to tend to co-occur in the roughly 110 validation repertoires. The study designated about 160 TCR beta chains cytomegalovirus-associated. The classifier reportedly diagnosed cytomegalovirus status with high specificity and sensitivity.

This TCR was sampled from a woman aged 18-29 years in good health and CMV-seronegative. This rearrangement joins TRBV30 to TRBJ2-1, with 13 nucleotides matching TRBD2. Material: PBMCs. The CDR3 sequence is CAWSGGLAGSSHQARDNEQFF. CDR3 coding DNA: TGTGCCTGGAGTGGGGGACTAGCGGGGTCTTCTCACCAGGCCAGGGACAATGAGCAGTTCTTC.